The T cell receptor beta chain described here comes from a study of blood T cell repertoires in COVID-19. The CDR3 covers 15 residues. Germline CDR1 reads SGHRS; CDR2 reads YFSETQ. Unmatched junction bases numbered 6, after V lost 1 base and J lost 4 bases. The data were produced by immunoSEQ multiplex PCR, yet TCRdb's version contains in-frame clones alone and is incomplete. Seen here are roughly 13,000 clones, roughly three quarters observed once, and the top ten hold approximately 35%. This receptor was taken from a human donor in a cohort sampled during active COVID-19. Sequencing was carried out using peripheral blood. The gene calls are TRBV5-1 and TRBJ2-3; TRBD2 aligns across 7 bases. CDR3 amino acids: CASSLKAGRSDTQYF. The CDR3 DNA is TGCGCCAGCAGCTTGAAAGCGGGGAGGTCAGATACGCAGTATTTT.